This T cell receptor (beta chain) was obtained from a study of identical twins. The study's findings and limits: Because invariant MAIT and iNKT cells could be present, zero-insertion analyses could be partly confounded. Reduced insertions were recorded for abundant cord blood beta clonotypes, with no such pattern in memory repertoires.

The V gene lost 1 base and the J gene lost 1 base, with 10 bases spanning the gap. This CDR3 spans 15 amino acids. The germline V gene encodes CDR1 SGHVS and CDR2 FNYEAQ. TCRdb independently ran MiXCR on the 5' RACE reads; one entry per CDR3 protein. The sample contains 450,000 or so distinct CDR3 sequences, around 24% of which appear only once. Concerning this clonotype: Its specificity is not known.

The same data also went into a second study, on T cells expressing NK-cell markers. In that study: Sorted CD3+CD56+NKG2C+, CD3+CD56+NKG2C- and CD3+CD56-NKG2C+ T-cell subsets were beta-chain profiled. Expanded clones of NKG2C+ T cells had an unclear HCMV specificity.

The source material was CD4+ T cells sorted from blood. The receptor's source is a woman younger than 30 in good health. The chain employs TRBV7-6 and TRBJ1-1; D remains unclear. The CDR3 spells CASSLGGSGNTEAFF. CDR3 in DNA: TGTGCCAGCAGCTTAGGCGGGTCAGGGAACACTGAAGCTTTCTTT.